The rows below give T cell receptor beta chains drawn from one sample of a study of cytomegalovirus exposure and HLA in healthy donors. Using immunoSEQ multiplex PCR, the repertoire was profiled, and TCRdb retains in-frame clones only, with some absent. The sample lists more than 80,000 clones, 71% occurring once. The sequencing sample was made of PBMCs. The receptor source for this set is a female donor in good health and CMV-seronegative. Both conserved end residues are part of each CDR3. D genes are given only for firm matches. Only part of the rows carry a size: once, few, many, or a class if the clone is expanded.

CDR3 DNA: TGTGCCAGCAGTGAGTGGTTTAGCGGGAGCTCCTACGAGCAGTACTTC
CDR3 protein: CASSEWFSGSSYEQYF
D gene: TRBD2
V gene: TRBV2
clone size: .
J gene: TRBJ2-7

CDR3 DNA: TGTGCCAGCAGTTGGACTAGCGGGAGTGAATCGGAGCAGTTCTTC
CDR3 protein: CASSWTSGSESEQFF
D gene: TRBD2
V gene: TRBV6-4
clone size: few
J gene: TRBJ2-1

CDR3 DNA: TGTGCCAGCAACCCGAGCGGGAGTTTTGAGACCCAGTACTTC
CDR3 protein: CASNPSGSFETQYF
D gene: TRBD2
V gene: TRBV9
clone size: .
J gene: TRBJ2-5

CDR3 DNA: TGTGCCAGCAGTTTACTCAGACAGGGTGGAATCCTCGAGCAGTACTTC
CDR3 protein: CASSLLRQGGILEQYF
D gene: TRBD1
V gene: TRBV27
clone size: .
J gene: TRBJ2-7

CDR3 DNA: TGTGCCAACCAATCGTTCGCAGGAAAACTGTTTTTT
CDR3 protein: CANQSFAGKLFF
D gene: .
V gene: TRBV28
clone size: .
J gene: TRBJ1-4

CDR3 DNA: TGTGCCAGCAGTGTGAGGTGGGACGAGCAGTACTTC
CDR3 protein: CASSVRWDEQYF
D gene: .
V gene: TRBV2
clone size: .
J gene: TRBJ2-7

CDR3 DNA: TGTGCCAGCAGTTTAAAGGGGCGAGGACTAGCGGGAGGAAAGGATGAGCAGTTCTTC
CDR3 protein: CASSLKGRGLAGGKDEQFF
D gene: TRBD2
V gene: TRBV27
clone size: .
J gene: TRBJ2-1

CDR3 DNA: TGTGCCAGCAGTGCTGTTCGGTATAGCAATCAGCCCCAGCATTTT
CDR3 protein: CASSAVRYSNQPQHF
D gene: .
V gene: TRBV6-5
clone size: .
J gene: TRBJ1-5

CDR3 DNA: TGTGCCAGCAGCTTGGCGCCAGGGGATACCGGGGAGCTGTTTTTT
CDR3 protein: CASSLAPGDTGELFF
D gene: .
V gene: TRBV5-4
clone size: .
J gene: TRBJ2-2

CDR3 DNA: TGTGCCAGCTCACCGGGCCTAGCGGGTAACACCGGGGAGCTGTTTTTT
CDR3 protein: CASSPGLAGNTGELFF
D gene: TRBD2
V gene: TRBV18
clone size: .
J gene: TRBJ2-2

CDR3 DNA: TGTGCCAGCAGCTTAGGGGACAGCTCCTATAATTCACCCCTCCACTTT
CDR3 protein: CASSLGDSSYNSPLHF
D gene: TRBD1
V gene: TRBV7-6
clone size: once
J gene: TRBJ1-6

CDR3 DNA: TGTGCCATCAGTACCCATCCAGGGGAGATAGTCTACGAGCAGTACTTC
CDR3 protein: CAISTHPGEIVYEQYF
D gene: .
V gene: TRBV10-3
clone size: .
J gene: TRBJ2-7

CDR3 DNA: TGTGCCAGCAGCCTTACTTACGAGCAGTACTTC
CDR3 protein: CASSLTYEQYF
D gene: .
V gene: TRBV7-9
clone size: few
J gene: TRBJ2-7

CDR3 DNA: TGTGCCAGCAGCTTGGATCAGGGCCGTCAAGAGACCCAGTACTTC
CDR3 protein: CASSLDQGRQETQYF
D gene: .
V gene: TRBV5-4
clone size: .
J gene: TRBJ2-5

CDR3 DNA: TGTGCCAGCAGTATTCCCGGCAGGGAACCCTACGAGCAGTACTTC
CDR3 protein: CASSIPGREPYEQYF
D gene: .
V gene: TRBV28
clone size: once
J gene: TRBJ2-7

CDR3 DNA: TGTGCCAGCAGCCAGGACTCTTACAATGAGCAGTTCTTC
CDR3 protein: CASSQDSYNEQFF
D gene: .
V gene: TRBV7-6
clone size: .
J gene: TRBJ2-1

CDR3 DNA: TGTGCCAGCAGCATCGCGCCCACAGATACGCAGTATTTT
CDR3 protein: CASSIAPTDTQYF
D gene: .
V gene: TRBV5-4
clone size: few
J gene: TRBJ2-3

CDR3 DNA: TGTGCCAGCAGCCACGGACAGGGGGACCGCACAGATACGCAGTATTTT
CDR3 protein: CASSHGQGDRTDTQYF
D gene: TRBD1
V gene: TRBV7-8
clone size: .
J gene: TRBJ2-3

CDR3 DNA: TGTGCCAGCAGCTACCCCGGGCAGGGGATCTGCGAGCAGTACTTC
CDR3 protein: CASSYPGQGICEQYF
D gene: .
V gene: TRBV11-1
clone size: .
J gene: TRBJ2-7

CDR3 DNA: TGTGCCAGCAGCTCTACCGGGGAACTACAGATTGCGCAGTATTTT
CDR3 protein: CASSSTGELQIAQYF
D gene: .
V gene: TRBV5-5
clone size: .
J gene: TRBJ2-3

CDR3 DNA: TGTGCCAGTAACCCTAGGAACAGGGGGGATTTCTATGGCTACACCTTC
CDR3 protein: CASNPRNRGDFYGYTF
D gene: TRBD1
V gene: TRBV19
clone size: .
J gene: TRBJ1-2

CDR3 DNA: TGTGCCAGCAGTTTCCTCTGGCGGGAGGGCACAGATACGCAGTATTTT
CDR3 protein: CASSFLWREGTDTQYF
D gene: TRBD2
V gene: TRBV27
clone size: .
J gene: TRBJ2-3

CDR3 DNA: TGTGCCTGGAGGAGGACTAGCGGGAACTACGAGCAGTACTTC
CDR3 protein: CAWRRTSGNYEQYF
D gene: TRBD2
V gene: TRBV30
clone size: .
J gene: TRBJ2-7

CDR3 DNA: TGTGCCAGCTCACCACTGCCTAGCGGGAGCCGGGTTGACGAGCAGTACTTC
CDR3 protein: CASSPLPSGSRVDEQYF
D gene: TRBD2
V gene: TRBV18
clone size: few
J gene: TRBJ2-7

CDR3 DNA: TGTGCCAGCCCGCCGTTGGCGGGGGCCGAGCAGTACTTC
CDR3 protein: CASPPLAGAEQYF
D gene: .
V gene: TRBV18
clone size: .
J gene: TRBJ2-7

CDR3 DNA: TGTGCCAGCAGCCCTAGACCTGGGTTCACCGGGGAGCTGTTTTTT
CDR3 protein: CASSPRPGFTGELFF
D gene: .
V gene: TRBV7-6
clone size: .
J gene: TRBJ2-2

CDR3 DNA: TGTGCCAGCAGTGAAGGCCGGGAAGAGCAAGGCTACACCTTC
CDR3 protein: CASSEGREEQGYTF
D gene: .
V gene: TRBV2
clone size: few
J gene: TRBJ1-2

CDR3 DNA: TGTGCCAGCAGTTTATCACAGGGGGCGGAGGAGCAGTACTTC
CDR3 protein: CASSLSQGAEEQYF
D gene: TRBD1
V gene: TRBV27
clone size: .
J gene: TRBJ2-7